The 15 T cell receptor beta chains given below trace back to one sample, sequenced in a study of CD8 T cells in ankylosing spondylitis. No cognate antigen is known for these TCRs. Using its own MiXCR run on the 5' RACE reads, TCRdb lists one record per CDR3 protein. Of fewer than 750,000 distinct CDR3 sequences detected, 15% to 20% appear once; the ten largest clones hold around a fifth. Findings and limits, study-wide: A motif in TCR beta, a set of roughly eight highly homologous variants, appeared characteristic of ankylosing spondylitis blood.

The sample taken for sequencing was blood, either unsorted or a sorted T cell fraction (not recorded which). All receptors derive from a male donor with ankylosing spondylitis.

The gene calls are TRBV20-1 and TRBJ1-4; D may be TRBD1 (5 bases). Germline CDR1 is DFQATT and CDR2 is SNEGSKA (reference sequence). CDR3 length equals 14 residues. V lost 4 bases to trimming and J lost 0 bases, with 9 bases between them. The DNA for the CDR3 is TGCAGTGCTACTGGAGGGGCAACTAATGAAAAACTGTTTTTT. It yields the protein CSATGGATNEKLFF.

This clonotype was detected ten times or more. The CDR3 nucleotides read TGCAGTGCAAGGGGGCGGGGAGACTACAATGAGCAGTTCTTC. Protein sequence: CSARGRGDYNEQFF. This chain links TRBV20-1 with TRBJ2-1, with D perhaps matching TRBD1 (7 bases). Germline V gene sequence: CDR1 DFQATT, CDR2 SNEGSKA (reference sequence). V lost 6 bases and J lost 3, with 15 bases in between. The CDR3 spans 14 residues.

A few counts support this clonotype. J is TRBJ2-1 and V is TRBV7-9; D tentatively reads TRBD1 or TRBD2 (5 bases each). This CDR3 region has 17 residues. The V gene's germline CDR1 is SEHNR and CDR2 FQNEAQ (reference sequence). The ends were cut back, 5 bases at V and 7 bases at J, with 24 bases in the middle. CDR3 nucleotides: TGTGCCAGCAGCCCGCTCATGGGGCCGGCGGAGGTGAATGAGCAGTTCTTC. This translates into CASSPLMGPAEVNEQFF.

J is TRBJ2-4 and V is TRBV6-4; D not certain. This CDR3 is 16 amino acids long. Germline CDR1 reads MRHNA; CDR2 reads SNTAGT. Trimming took off 8 bases at V and 1 base at J, with 18 bases between the two ends. The CDR3 reads CASPSNPLAAKNIQYF. In DNA form, the CDR3 reads TGTGCCAGCCCTTCCAATCCGCTCGCGGCCAAAAACATTCAGTACTTC.

The CDR3 region has the DNA TGCAGCGCTGCACAGACACCGACCTACGAGCAGTACTTC. Protein sequence: CSAAQTPTYEQYF. The V call is TRBV29-1, the J call TRBJ2-7, with D uncertain. Germline V gives CDR1 SQVTM, CDR2 ANQGSEA. With 7 bases removed from V and 2 bases from J, the gap between germline ends came to 15 bases. The CDR3 length is 13 residues.

In this sample, this clonotype turned up a few times. J is TRBJ2-1 and V is TRBV30; 9 positions match TRBD2. V lost 0 bases to trimming and J lost 6 bases; unmatched junction nucleotides: 6. The CDR3 has 15 amino acids. The germline V gene encodes CDR1 GTSNPN and CDR2 SVGIG (reference sequence). The CDR3 bases are TGTGCCTGGAGTGTACTCCTGACTAGCGGCAATGAGCAGTTCTTC. Residues: CAWSVLLTSGNEQFF.

The DNA for the CDR3 is TGTGCCAGCAGCTTAAGTCCAGAGAGGTCGGGCACCGGGGAGCTGTTTTTT. Protein product: CASSLSPERSGTGELFF. This chain uses TRBV7-3 with TRBJ2-2; no clear D gene. V was clipped by 1 base and J by 4 bases, with 16 bases between them. From germline, CDR1 is SGHTA and CDR2 FQGTGA. CDR3 length: 17 residues.

This clonotype was seen a handful of times. Germline and junction disagree at one end, which may indicate a read error. The chain carries TRBV5-1 and TRBJ2-2, with D possibly TRBD2 on 6 matching bases. The CDR3 is made up of 14 amino acids. In germline, CDR1 is SGHRS, CDR2 YFSETQ. Written as DNA, the CDR3 is TGCGCCAGCAGCTTTGGAGGGAACGCCGGGGAGCTGTTTTTT. This encodes CASSFGGNAGELFF.

This clonotype turned up a few times. The V call is TRBV12-3 or TRBV12-4, the J call TRBJ1-5, with 8 bases fitting TRBD1. The CDR3 sequence is 14 residues long. The V and J ends lost 7 bases and 2 bases, in that order; junction bases with no gene match: 4. CDR3 DNA: TGTGCCAGCAACCCGACAGGGGGCAATCAGCCCCAGCATTTT. It codes for CASNPTGGNQPQHF.

This clonotype appeared a few times. This CDR3 is CSVGGLAQDTQYF. CDR3 nucleotide sequence: TGCAGCGTGGGGGGACTAGCGCAAGATACGCAGTATTTT. This sequence joins TRBV29-1 and TRBJ2-3; 10 bases align to TRBD2. The ends lost 6 bases at V and 5 bases at J; junction bases unmatched: 5. From germline, CDR1 is SQVTM and CDR2 ANQGSEA. This CDR3 is 13 amino acids long.

This clonotype was counted only a few times. The V gene is TRBV5-1, the J gene TRBJ2-5; the D is unclear. This CDR3 spans 15 amino acids. V shed 0 bases and J shed 5 bases, with 14 bases lying between them. Germline values: CDR1 SGHRS, CDR2 YFSETQ. CDR3 in amino acids: CASSLGFDFRETQYF. For the CDR3, the DNA is TGCGCCAGCAGCTTGGGGTTCGACTTTCGGGAGACCCAGTACTTC.

The chain joins TRBV29-1 to TRBJ2-1, with 9 bases that match TRBD1. The germline V gene encodes CDR1 SQVTM and CDR2 ANQGSEA. CDR3 length: 15 amino acids. V gave up 3 bases and J gave up 8 bases; unmatched junction bases: 11. The CDR3 here is CSVEGQGFGKDEQFF. CDR3 bases: TGCAGCGTTGAGGGACAGGGTTTTGGTAAGGATGAGCAGTTCTTC.

A few counts support this clonotype. V usage is TRBV11-1 and J usage is TRBJ2-1; TRBD1 aligns across 7 bases. Germline lookup yields CDR1 SGHAT and CDR2 FQDESV (reference sequence). The J segment lost 0 bases and the V segment lost 5 bases, leaving 16 bases of the junction unmatched. The CDR3 extends over 19 amino acids. The CDR3 reads CASSTSSGGPFSSYNEQFF. The CDR3 coding sequence is TGTGCCAGCAGCACCAGTTCAGGGGGTCCCTTCAGCTCCTACAATGAGCAGTTCTTC. Based on the CDR3 plus reference TRBV11-1 and TRBJ2-1, the full variable domain is EAEVAQSPRYKITEKSQAVAFWCDPISGHATLYWYRQILGQGPELLVQFQDESVVDDSQLPKDRFSAERLKGVDSTLKIQPAELGDSAMYLCASSTSSGGPFSSYNEQFFGPGTRLTVL.

This clonotype has more than one count but fewer than ten. The CDR3 loop reads CSAGTGRDSVLTF. The DNA of the CDR3 is TGCAGCGCTGGGACCGGCCGAGACAGCGTCCTGACTTTC. The rearrangement joins TRBV29-1 to TRBJ2-6; D may be TRBD1 or TRBD2 (5 bases each). Germline CDR1 and CDR2: SQVTM and ANQGSEA. The CDR3 has 13 residues. Trimming pared 7 bases from V and 12 bases from J, leaving 19 bases between.

There are a few counts of this clonotype. The rearrangement joins TRBV4-1 to TRBJ1-1, with 7 bases aligning to TRBD1. Germline CDR1 is MGHRA and CDR2 is YSYEKL. The trim removed 3 bases at V and 0 bases at J, leaving 4 bases unmatched. This CDR3 is built from 15 residues. The CDR3, as DNA: TGCGCCAGCAGCCAGACACAGGGGATGAACACTGAAGCTTTCTTT. This translates into CASSQTQGMNTEAFF.